This paragraph covers one T cell receptor (beta chain) sequence. The antigen is undetermined. From RNA transcripts, TCR beta CDR3 regions were amplified. Using the HTBI primer set, a first-round RT-PCR was run on the TCR CDR3. TCRdb reprocessed the multiplex PCR reads with MiXCR, giving one entry per CDR3 protein. The table records about 290,000 distinct CDR3 sequences, 10% to 15% of them present only once. V dropped 0 bases and J dropped 2 bases, with 7 bases sitting between them. Germline-derived CDR1 and CDR2 are MNHEY and SVGAGI. The CDR3 extends over 15 amino acids. The sample of blood was obtained at first hyperthyroidism diagnosis (before any ophthalmopathy symptoms). This entry belongs to a study of T cells in Graves' hyperthyroidism and ophthalmopathy. Across the whole study: The blood sample was taken at first diagnosis, before treatment began.

Study results and limitations: Before onset, ophthalmopathy was predicted by the model a median around 6 months earlier. In blood, most of the thyroid clonotypes expanded above 0.001 were also present.

Sequences were obtained from blood. The chain links TRBV6-5 to TRBJ1-4; D remains unclear. This TCR was recovered from a woman aged 25-40 years with Graves' hyperthyroidism that later progressed to Graves' ophthalmopathy. The CDR3 DNA follows: TGTGCCAGCAGTTACTCAGGGCCCACTAATGAAAAACTGTTTTTT. Protein product: CASSYSGPTNEKLFF.